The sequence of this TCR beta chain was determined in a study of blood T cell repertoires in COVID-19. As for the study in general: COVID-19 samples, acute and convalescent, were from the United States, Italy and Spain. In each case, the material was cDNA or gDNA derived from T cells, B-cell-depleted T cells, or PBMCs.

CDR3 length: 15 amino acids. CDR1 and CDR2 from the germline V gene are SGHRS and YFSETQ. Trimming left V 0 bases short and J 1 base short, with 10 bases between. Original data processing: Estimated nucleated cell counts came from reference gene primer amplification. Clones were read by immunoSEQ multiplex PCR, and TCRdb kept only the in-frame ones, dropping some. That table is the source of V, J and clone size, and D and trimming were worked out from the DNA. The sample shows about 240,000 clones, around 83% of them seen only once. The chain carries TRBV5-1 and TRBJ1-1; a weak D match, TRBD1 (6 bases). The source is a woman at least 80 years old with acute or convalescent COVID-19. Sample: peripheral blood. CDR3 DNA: TGCGCCAGCAGCTTGGCCGGGACACAGAACACTGAAGCTTTCTTT. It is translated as CASSLAGTQNTEAFF. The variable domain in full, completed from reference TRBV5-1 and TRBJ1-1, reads KAGVTQTPRYLIKTRGQQVTLSCSPISGHRSVSWYQQTPGQGLQFLFEYFSETQRNKGNFPGRFSGRQFSNSRSEMNVSTLELGDSALYLCASSLAGTQNTEAFFGQGTRLTVV.